Below, 18 T cell receptor beta chains from the same sample are listed, as sequenced in a study of post-analysis software for immune sequencing data. General study points: A few TRBV segments appeared more often in patients than in controls, and TRBV5-6, TRBV5-1 and TRBV20-1 were among these.

These TCRs are of unknown antigen specificity. Built from TCR beta cDNA, the libraries had unique molecular identifiers in them. Via MiXCR, TCRdb re-called the PCR reads, giving one row per CDR3 protein. Seen here are fewer than 850,000 distinct CDR3 sequences, around 46% observed once, and the top ten hold approximately 5%. Sequences were obtained from blood. These receptor sequences come from a girl aged 10 to 17 with multiple sclerosis.

The chain uses TRBV20-1 and TRBJ2-3, with D possibly matching TRBD2 (6 bases). V lost 0 bases and J 2 bases, leaving 12 bases between the germline ends. The CDR3 length is 15 residues. Looked up from germline, CDR1 is DFQATT and CDR2 is SNEGSKA (reference sequence). The CDR3 sequence is CSARDSGTSTDTQYF. CDR3 coding DNA: TGCAGTGCTAGAGATTCCGGGACTTCCACAGATACGCAGTATTTT.

The sample holds a few counts of this clonotype. V and J are TRBV5-1 and TRBJ1-1, with D hard to call. The CDR3 has 11 amino acids. Trimming cost V 7 bases and J 2 bases, with 6 bases left between them. Germline loops: CDR1 SGHRS, CDR2 YFSETQ. CDR3 protein: CASVSNTEAFF. The CDR3 DNA is TGCGCCAGCGTTAGTAACACTGAAGCTTTCTTT. The full variable domain, completed using reference TRBV5-1 and TRBJ1-1, is KAGVTQTPRYLIKTRGQQVTLSCSPISGHRSVSWYQQTPGQGLQFLFEYFSETQRNKGNFPGRFSGRQFSNSRSEMNVSTLELGDSALYLCASVSNTEAFFGQGTRLTVV.

The chain employs TRBV4-2 and TRBJ2-5; D is perhaps TRBD1 (6 bases). Trimming removed 1 base from V and 4 bases from J, with 13 bases in between. CDR1 is LGHNA, CDR2 YNFKEQ, per germline. The CDR3 length is 15 residues. The CDR3 nucleotides read TGTGCCAGCAGCCAAGGGACAGCCGTTGGAGAGACCCAGTACTTC. This translates into CASSQGTAVGETQYF.

This chain links TRBV7-9 with TRBJ2-5; D unresolved. V lost 11 bases, J lost 0 bases, and 13 bases lay in between. Germline assignment: CDR1 SEHNR and CDR2 FQNEAQ (reference sequence). This CDR3 is built from 13 residues. CDR3: CAVENAYQETQYF. As DNA, the CDR3 is TGTGCCGTGGAGAATGCTTACCAAGAGACCCAGTACTTC.

V gene TRBV24-1 combines with J gene TRBJ2-3; D is ambiguous. Trimming took 5 bases from V and 0 from J, leaving 17 bases between them. The CDR3 runs to 17 residues. CDR1 is KGHDR, CDR2 SFDVKD, per germline. CDR3 region: CATSARSPATSTDTQYF. CDR3 DNA sequence: TGTGCCACCAGTGCAAGGTCCCCGGCTACTAGCACAGATACGCAGTATTTT.

The chain carries TRBV30 and TRBJ2-4; no clear D gene. The closer fit of TRBJ2-5 to the DNA end suggests the J call may be wrong. The CDR3 consists of 13 residues. Germline V gene lookup returns CDR1 GTSNPN and CDR2 SVGIG (reference sequence). In DNA form, the CDR3 reads TGTGCCTGGAGTGTGGGAAGTTTGGAGACCCAGTACTTC. This sequence encodes CAWSVGSLETQYF.

This clonotype has more than one count but fewer than ten. For the CDR3, the DNA is TGCAGTGCTGGAGGCACCCTCCGACTAGATTCCTACGAGCAGTACTTC. It is translated as CSAGGTLRLDSYEQYF. The genes are TRBV20-1 and TRBJ2-7; a weak D match, TRBD2 (6 bases). This CDR3 is built from 16 residues. The V end was cut by 5 bases, the J end by 1 base, with 21 bases between. Germline V CDR1 and CDR2: DFQATT, SNEGSKA (reference sequence).

The J gene is TRBJ2-7, the V gene TRBV7-2, with D unclear. With 3 bases removed from V and 9 bases from J, the gap between germline ends came to 12 bases. Germline V gene lookup returns CDR1 SGHTA and CDR2 FQGNSA. CDR3 size: 12 residues. CDR3 residues: CASSFPNNVQYF. The CDR3 region has the DNA TGTGCCAGCAGCTTCCCGAACAATGTGCAGTACTTC.

DNA of the CDR3: TGTGCCAGCAGTTTACTCGACAGGAGCCAGGGGGAGACCCAGTACTTC. Translated, it gives CASSLLDRSQGETQYF. The J gene is TRBJ2-5, the V gene TRBV5-5; TRBD1 is a possible D gene (6 bases). The CDR3 runs to 16 residues. The ends were cut back, 5 bases at V and 5 bases at J, with 22 bases in the middle. In germline, CDR1 is SGHKS, CDR2 YYEKEE (reference sequence).

This clonotype showed up just a few times. The chain has TRBV9 and TRBJ2-5; 8 bases are a match to TRBD2. CDR1 and CDR2 (germline): SGDLS, YYNGEE. CDR3 length: 16 residues. J lost 2 bases, V lost 0 bases, and 6 bases had no gene match. The CDR3 bases are TGTGCCAGCAGCGTAGCTGCGGGAGGAGGTCAAGAGACCCAGTACTTC. The encoded protein is CASSVAAGGGQETQYF.

This sequence joins TRBV6-5 and TRBJ2-1, with unresolved D. Germline lookup yields CDR1 MNHEY and CDR2 SVGAGI. CDR3 size: 15 residues. Between the trimmed V and J ends, which lost 0 bases and 5 bases, there was a span of 11 bases. The CDR3 region has the DNA TGTGCCAGCAGTTACTCGATTTCCGGTCACAATGAGCAGTTCTTC. Amino acids: CASSYSISGHNEQFF.

The chain is built from TRBV12-3 or TRBV12-4 and TRBJ1-2; D is ambiguous. The CDR3 contains 16 residues. The V end was cut by 1 base, the J end by 2 bases, with 14 bases between. The CDR3 sequence is CASSLGLTRGNYGYTF. The DNA of the CDR3 is TGTGCCAGCAGTTTAGGTCTGACCCGGGGAAACTATGGCTACACCTTC.

The chain links TRBV12-3 or TRBV12-4 to TRBJ2-7; tentative D call: TRBD1 (5 bases). V lost 3 bases to trimming and J lost 4 bases, with 10 bases between them. The CDR3 consists of 13 residues. The CDR3 protein is CASSFSGMYEQYF. CDR3 coding DNA: TGTGCCAGCAGTTTTTCAGGGATGTACGAGCAGTACTTC.

This clonotype was seen just once. V and J are TRBV15 and TRBJ1-2, with D hard to call. Deletions cut 2 bases from V and 1 base from J, with 11 bases between. Germline V gene data show CDR1 as LNHNV and CDR2 as YYDKDF (reference sequence). This CDR3 region has 15 residues. As DNA, the CDR3 is TGTGCCACCAGCAGACCCGGTATAAGTAACTATGGCTACACCTTC. This gives the protein CATSRPGISNYGYTF.

The J gene is TRBJ2-1, the V gene TRBV6-1; TRBD2 matches 7 bases. In germline, CDR1 is MNHNS, CDR2 SASEGT. V lost 6 bases, J lost 9 bases, and 11 bases stayed unmatched. CDR3 length: 14 amino acids. This chain's CDR3 is CASRDRRASGEQFF. CDR3 sequence (DNA): TGTGCCAGCAGAGATCGTCGGGCTAGCGGTGAGCAGTTCTTC.

This chain links TRBV9 with TRBJ1-2, with D perhaps matching TRBD1 (5 bases). The germline CDR1 and CDR2 sequences are SGDLS and YYNGEE. Trimming took 3 bases from V and 5 from J, leaving 11 bases between them. This CDR3 region has 13 residues. This CDR3 is CASSGSEGYGYTF. CDR3 nucleotide sequence: TGTGCCAGCAGCGGGTCGGAGGGGTATGGCTACACCTTC.

The rearrangement joins TRBV27 to TRBJ2-7; possibly TRBD1 for D (5 bases). CDR1 and CDR2 (germline): MNHEY, SMNVEV (reference sequence). This CDR3 has 13 residues. Deletions cut 3 bases from V and 3 bases from J, with 9 bases between. CDR3 coding DNA: TGTGCCAGCAGTTTGCGACAGTACTACGAGCAGTACTTC. It codes for CASSLRQYYEQYF.

V gene TRBV6-1 combines with J gene TRBJ2-7, with 9 bases fitting TRBD1. Trimming cost V 7 bases and J 3 bases; bases outside gene matches: 13. CDR1 is MNHNS and CDR2 is SASEGT in the germline V gene. This CDR3 comprises 16 residues. The CDR3 loop is CASTKSGTGHNYEQYF. The DNA of the CDR3 is TGTGCCAGCACTAAATCCGGGACAGGGCACAACTACGAGCAGTACTTC.